The 17 T cell receptor beta chains listed next were all sequenced from one sample in a study of human T cells and chemical hapten exposure. Each CDR3 protein gets one entry after TCRdb re-called the RACE reads with MiXCR. The repertoire holds over 55,000 distinct CDR3 sequences, with around 10% as singletons. This sample's time point: patch test 3, about 24 weeks after DPC sensitization. Treatment noted: therapeutic diphenylcyclopropenone sensitization with weekly scalp DPC. The sequenced sample was whole blood, obtained in connection with sensitization to the hapten diphenylcyclopropenone (DPC). The receptors here all came from a woman between 45 and 60 years old with alopecia areata. Some clones in this sample may be carry-over from other donors' samples.

The chain employs TRBV12-3 or TRBV12-4 and TRBJ2-1; D remains ambiguous. Trimming removed 7 bases at V and 4 bases at J, with 5 bases between. The CDR3 consists of 11 residues. CDR3: CASNPYNEQFF. In DNA form, the CDR3 reads TGTGCCAGCAATCCGTACAATGAGCAGTTCTTC.

This clonotype occurred a few times. CDR3 nucleotides: TGCAGTGCTGCCACAGGTCAGGGTGCTGAGCAGTTCTTC. It specifies CSAATGQGAEQFF. The J gene is TRBJ2-1, the V gene TRBV20-1; a possible D gene is TRBD1 (5 bases). Trimming took off 5 bases at V and 9 bases at J, with 17 bases between the two ends. Germline CDR1 reads DFQATT; CDR2 reads SNEGSKA (reference sequence). The CDR3 consists of 13 residues.

This clonotype was recorded only once. The V call is TRBV6-5, the J call TRBJ1-1; D remains ambiguous. CDR3 length: 15 residues. Germline CDR1 and CDR2: MNHEY and SVGAGI. Trimming stripped 6 bases from V and 6 bases from J, with 20 bases between. CDR3 nucleotide sequence: TGTGCCAGCAGACCCGAATCATCGGGCCGGCCTGAAGCTTTCTTT. Protein product: CASRPESSGRPEAFF.

The J gene is TRBJ2-2, the V gene TRBV29-1; D not resolved. The V and J ends lost 5 bases and 0 bases respectively, with 1 base between them. CDR1 is SQVTM, CDR2 ANQGSEA, per germline. CDR3 length equals 11 residues. The CDR3 DNA reads TGCAGCGTTACGAACACCGGGGAGCTGTTTTTT. As protein: CSVTNTGELFF.

This clonotype was recorded at least ten times. The V call is TRBV29-1, the J call TRBJ1-5; 8 positions match TRBD1. Germline V gene sequence: CDR1 SQVTM, CDR2 ANQGSEA. This CDR3 spans 13 amino acids. The V gene end was trimmed by 6 bases and the J gene end by 3 bases; junction bases not matched to a gene: 4. Here the CDR3 DNA reads TGCAGCGTCATGACAGGGGCCAATCAGCCCCAGCATTTT. It codes for CSVMTGANQPQHF.

The chain employs TRBV28 and TRBJ1-3; TRBD1 matches at 9 bases. The CDR3 covers 15 residues. V dropped 4 bases and J dropped 6; count of bases not matched to a gene: 7. CDR1 MDHEN and CDR2 SYDVKM come from the germline V gene. The CDR3 DNA follows: TGTGCCAGCAGTTCTCCCGGGACAGGGTTAAACACCATATATTTT. Translation gives CASSSPGTGLNTIYF.

This clonotype was observed at least ten times. This chain uses TRBV3-1 with TRBJ2-5; TRBD2 matches 8 bases. This CDR3 spans 16 amino acids. V dropped 2 bases and J dropped 0; count of bases not matched to a gene: 5. Germline V gene lookup returns CDR1 LGHDT and CDR2 YNNKEL (reference sequence). CDR3 sequence: CASSQRASGYQETQYF. DNA of the CDR3: TGTGCCAGCAGCCAACGAGCTAGCGGGTACCAAGAGACCCAGTACTTC.

V gene TRBV6-2 or TRBV6-3 combines with J gene TRBJ1-5; D is perhaps TRBD1 (6 bases). CDR1 is MNHEY and CDR2 is SVGEGT in the germline V gene. CDR3 length: 15 residues. V lost 2 bases and J lost 2, with 10 bases in between. The CDR3 region is CASSYGGMGNQPQHF. The DNA for the CDR3 is TGTGCCAGCAGTTACGGGGGCATGGGCAATCAGCCCCAGCATTTT.

This clonotype was seen many times. J is TRBJ2-1 and V is TRBV25-1; D is ambiguous. The germline V gene has CDR1 MGHDK and CDR2 SYGVNS. The CDR3 covers 12 residues. V was trimmed by 4 bases and J by 6 bases, leaving 7 bases between them. DNA of the CDR3: TGTGCCAGCAGTGGAAACTCCAATGAGCAGTTCTTC. Translation gives CASSGNSNEQFF.

In its sample, this clonotype was seen a few times. The rearrangement uses TRBV5-1 and TRBJ2-2, with 8 positions matching TRBD2. The V gene's germline CDR1 is SGHRS and CDR2 YFSETQ. The CDR3 is made up of 16 amino acids. Germline trimming cut 2 bases from V and 2 bases from J; bases unmatched to any gene: 5. This CDR3 reads CASSFGLAPNTGELFF. CDR3 nucleotides: TGCGCCAGCAGCTTCGGACTAGCACCCAACACCGGGGAGCTGTTTTTT.

At least ten counts were recorded for this clonotype. CDR3 loop: CASSVGDLSGNTIYF. CDR3 in DNA: TGTGCCAGCAGCGTAGGAGACCTCTCTGGAAACACCATATATTTT. The rearrangement joins TRBV9 to TRBJ1-3; D remains unclear. Trimming pared 0 bases from V and 0 bases from J, leaving 7 bases between. CDR1 and CDR2 (germline): SGDLS, YYNGEE. The CDR3 totals 15 residues.

This clonotype has just a few counts. The rearrangement uses TRBV7-6 and TRBJ2-5, with D perhaps assigned TRBD1 or TRBD2 (6 bases each). The germline V and J ends were trimmed by 2 bases and 5 bases, with 9 bases remaining between them. The CDR3 has 13 amino acids. The V gene's germline CDR1 is SGHVS and CDR2 FNYEAQ. CDR3 region: CASSLIGGETQYF. The CDR3 region has the DNA TGTGCCAGCAGCTTAATAGGGGGGGAGACCCAGTACTTC.

This clonotype showed up many times. This rearrangement joins TRBV4-3 to TRBJ1-2; no reliable D call. Deletions cut 1 base from V and 2 bases from J, with 8 bases between. CDR1 and CDR2 from the germline V gene are LGHNA and YSLEER. The CDR3 has 14 residues. This CDR3 is CASSQVTTNYGYTF. CDR3 nucleotide sequence: TGCGCCAGCAGCCAAGTGACGACCAACTATGGCTACACCTTC.

This clonotype has only a few counts. The chain recombines TRBV6-5 with TRBJ2-1, with 8 bases fitting TRBD2. This CDR3 has 15 residues. V shed 4 bases and J 7 bases; nucleotides not matched to a gene: 9. Germline assignment: CDR1 MNHEY and CDR2 SVGAGI. The CDR3 DNA sequence: TGTGCCAGCAGTTCGATCGGGAGGGCCTTTAATGAGCAGTTCTTC. It is translated as CASSSIGRAFNEQFF.

Details on this clonotype: This may be a read error, as it is one base from a much larger clone. The CDR3 bases are TGTGCCAGCAGGGAGGCCGGGACGGGGGATCGCTTCACCTTC. It specifies CASREAGTGDRFTF. V and J are TRBV2 and TRBJ1-2, with D possibly being TRBD1 (5 bases). The germline V and J ends were trimmed by 6 bases and 13 bases, with 24 bases remaining between them. The CDR3 is 14 residues long. The germline V gene encodes CDR1 SNHLY and CDR2 FYNNEI.

The rearrangement joins TRBV6-1 to TRBJ2-1; TRBD2 agrees at 13 bases. This CDR3 has 17 amino acids. V shed 3 bases and J 8 bases; nucleotides not matched to a gene: 10. Looked up from germline, CDR1 is MNHNS and CDR2 is SASEGT. The CDR3 region has the DNA TGTGCCAGCAGTGACGTGAAGACTAGCGGGAGGAACCATGAGCAGTTCTTC. Amino acid sequence: CASSDVKTSGRNHEQFF.

This clonotype was counted at least ten times. J is TRBJ1-2 and V is TRBV18; D is possibly TRBD1 (5 bases). The CDR3 totals 15 residues. Germline-derived CDR1 and CDR2 are KGHSH and LQKENI. With 2 bases removed from V and 8 bases from J, the gap between germline ends came to 18 bases. This CDR3 reads CASSPFDGAYEGYTF. The DNA for the CDR3 is TGTGCCAGCTCACCATTCGACGGGGCCTATGAGGGCTACACCTTC.